The TCR beta chain described here comes from a study of cytomegalovirus exposure and HLA in healthy donors. It was with 60 Vbeta and 13 Jbeta primers that the PCR ran. Using immunoSEQ multiplex PCR, the repertoire was profiled, and TCRdb retains in-frame clones only, with some absent. The sample lists 150,000 or so clones, around 80% occurring once. Losses at the gene ends were 6 bases for V and 4 bases for J; bases not matched to a gene: 9. Germline V gives CDR1 MDHEN, CDR2 SYDVKM. The CDR3 sequence is 15 residues long. The sequence was collected from a woman in her thirties or forties in good health and CMV-seropositive. The genes are TRBV28 and TRBJ2-5; TRBD2 matches 9 bases. The sequenced sample was PBMCs. Written as DNA, the CDR3 is TGTGCCAGCAGGTCCAGCGGGGGGCACGCAGAGACCCAGTACTTC. Its protein is CASRSSGGHAETQYF.